This T cell receptor (beta chain) originates from a study of blood T cell repertoires in COVID-19. Trimming removed 5 bases from V and 2 bases from J, with 10 bases in between. CDR3 length: 13 residues. The V gene's germline CDR1 is SNHLY and CDR2 FYNNEI. Sequenced by immunoSEQ multiplex PCR; TCRdb stores in-frame clones only, minus some. The data contain 250,000 to 350,000 clones, approximately 85% of them singletons. Only a few counts were recorded for this clone. Those enrolled, adults aged roughly 18 to 90 years, came from 25 or so US areas. Self-reported history from a screening survey and questionnaire set each donor's cohort. Two negative PCRs, clearance, or symptom resolution were required of recovered Cohort 3 donors.

The J gene is TRBJ2-7, the V gene TRBV2; tentatively, D is TRBD2 (5 bases). The TCR comes from a woman aged 30 to 39 who had recovered from COVID-19. Specimen: PBMCs or T cells enriched from blood (not recorded which). In nucleotides, the CDR3 is TGTGCCAGCAGTCGCGACGGGACCTACGAGCAGTACTTC. Protein: CASSRDGTYEQYF. The full variable domain, rest sourced from reference TRBV2 and TRBJ2-7, is EPEVTQTPSHQVTQMGQEVILRCVPISNHLYFYWYRQILGQKVEFLVSFYNNEISEKSEIFDDQFSVERPDGSNFTLKIRSTKLEDSAMYFCASSRDGTYEQYFGPGTRLTVT.